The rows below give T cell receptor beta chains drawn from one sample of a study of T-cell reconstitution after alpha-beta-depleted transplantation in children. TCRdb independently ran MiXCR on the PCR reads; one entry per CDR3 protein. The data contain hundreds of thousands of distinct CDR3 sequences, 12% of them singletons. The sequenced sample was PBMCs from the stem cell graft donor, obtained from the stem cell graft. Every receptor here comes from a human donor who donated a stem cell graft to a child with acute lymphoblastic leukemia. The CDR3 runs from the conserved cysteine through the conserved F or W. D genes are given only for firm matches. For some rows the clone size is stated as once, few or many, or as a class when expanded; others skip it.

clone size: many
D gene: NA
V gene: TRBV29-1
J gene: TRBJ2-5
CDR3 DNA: TGCAGCGTTGAAGGGAAAGAGACCCAGTACTTC
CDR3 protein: CSVEGKETQYF

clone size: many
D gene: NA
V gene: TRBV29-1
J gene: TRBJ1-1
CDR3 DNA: TGCACCGCGGACAGTGAAGCTTTCTTT
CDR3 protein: CTADSEAFF

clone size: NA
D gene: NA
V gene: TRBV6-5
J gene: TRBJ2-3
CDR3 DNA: TGTGCCAGCAGTTTTAGGACCCGGAGCACAGATACGCAGTATTTT
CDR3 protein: CASSFRTRSTDTQYF

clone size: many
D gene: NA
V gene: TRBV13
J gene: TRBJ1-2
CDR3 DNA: TGTGCCAGCAGCCCGCGGGAGGCTCGGGACTATGGCTACACCTTC
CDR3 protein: CASSPREARDYGYTF

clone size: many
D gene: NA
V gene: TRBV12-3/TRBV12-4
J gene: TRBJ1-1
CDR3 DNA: TGTGCCAGCAGCTCCCACAGGGACCAAGCTTTCTTT
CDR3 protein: CASSSHRDQAFF

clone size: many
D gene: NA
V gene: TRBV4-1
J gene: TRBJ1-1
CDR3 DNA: TGCGCCAGCAGCCAAGTCGCAGGGCGAGGCACTGAAGCTTTCTTT
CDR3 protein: CASSQVAGRGTEAFF

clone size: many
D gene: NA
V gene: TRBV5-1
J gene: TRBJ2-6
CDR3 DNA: TGCGCCAGCGGGGTTATAAGATCCTCTGGGGCCAACGTCCTGACTTTC
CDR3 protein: CASGVIRSSGANVLTF

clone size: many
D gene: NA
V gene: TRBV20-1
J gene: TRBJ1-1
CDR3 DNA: TGCAGTGCTAGCTCAACGAACACTGAAGCTTTCTTT
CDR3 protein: CSASSTNTEAFF

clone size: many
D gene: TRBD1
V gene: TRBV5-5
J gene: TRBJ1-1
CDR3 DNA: TGTGCCAGCAGCTTGGGGGTCAGGGGGCCGAACACTGAAGCTTTCTTT
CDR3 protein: CASSLGVRGPNTEAFF

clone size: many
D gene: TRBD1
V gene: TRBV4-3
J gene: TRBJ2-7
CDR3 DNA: TGCGCCAGCAGCCAAGATGGACAGGGAACCCCCTACGAGCAGTACTTC
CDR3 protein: CASSQDGQGTPYEQYF

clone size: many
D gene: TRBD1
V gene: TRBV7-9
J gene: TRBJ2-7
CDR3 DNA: TGTGCCAGCAGCTTACGACAGGGAGACGACGAGCAGTACTTC
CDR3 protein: CASSLRQGDDEQYF

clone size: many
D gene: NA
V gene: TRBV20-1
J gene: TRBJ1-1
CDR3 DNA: TGCCTACTCCCAGGGCAAGAAGCTTTCTTT
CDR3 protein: CLLPGQEAFF

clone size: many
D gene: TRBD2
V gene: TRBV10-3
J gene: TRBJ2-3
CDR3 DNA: TGTGCCATCATGGGGACTAGCGCACACACAGATACGCAGTATTTT
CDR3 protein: CAIMGTSAHTDTQYF

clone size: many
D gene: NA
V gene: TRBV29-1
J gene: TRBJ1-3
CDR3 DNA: TGCAGCGTCACGAGACAAGCTGGAAACACCATATATTTT
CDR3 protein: CSVTRQAGNTIYF

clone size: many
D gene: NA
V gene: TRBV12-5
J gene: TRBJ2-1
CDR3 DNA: TGTGCTAGTGGTTTGGTAAGAGGGAGTGAGCAGTTCTTC
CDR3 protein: CASGLVRGSEQFF

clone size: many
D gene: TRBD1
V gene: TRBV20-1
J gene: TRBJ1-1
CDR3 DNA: TGCAGTGCTAGAGACTTACAGGGGAGCACTGAAGCTTTCTTT
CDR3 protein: CSARDLQGSTEAFF

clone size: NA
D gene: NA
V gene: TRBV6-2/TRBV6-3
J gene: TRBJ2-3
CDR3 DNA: TGTGCCAGCAGGAGGACTAGCACAGATACGCAGTATTTT
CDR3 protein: CASRRTSTDTQYF

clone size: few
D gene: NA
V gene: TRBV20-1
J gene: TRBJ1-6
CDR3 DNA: TGCAGTGCTAGAGGGCGGATGGACGATGTGTATAATTCACCCCTCCACTTT
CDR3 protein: CSARGRMDDVYNSPLHF

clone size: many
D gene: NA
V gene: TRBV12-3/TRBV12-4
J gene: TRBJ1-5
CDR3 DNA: TGTGCCAGCAGACGGGGGAGCGATCAGCCCCAGCATTTT
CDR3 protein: CASRRGSDQPQHF

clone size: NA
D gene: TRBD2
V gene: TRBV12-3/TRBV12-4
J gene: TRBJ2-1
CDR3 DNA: TGTGCCAGCAGTTTTGAGGAGCTAGCGGGGGTTTCCTACAATGAGCAGTTCTTC
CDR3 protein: CASSFEELAGVSYNEQFF

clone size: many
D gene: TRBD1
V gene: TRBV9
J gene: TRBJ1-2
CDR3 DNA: TGTGCCAGCAGCGCCGGACAGGGGAAGGGCTACACCTTC
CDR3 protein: CASSAGQGKGYTF

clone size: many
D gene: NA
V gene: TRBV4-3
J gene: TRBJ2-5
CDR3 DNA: TGCGCCAGCAGCCAATCTCTCGTCAGAGACGGGGAGACCCAGTACTTC
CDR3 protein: CASSQSLVRDGETQYF

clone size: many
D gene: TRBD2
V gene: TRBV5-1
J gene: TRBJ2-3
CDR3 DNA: TGCGCCAGCACCCATGCGGGAGGCACAGATACGCAGTATTTT
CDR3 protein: CASTHAGGTDTQYF

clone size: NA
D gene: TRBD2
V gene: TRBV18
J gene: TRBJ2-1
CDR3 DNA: TGTGCCAGCTCACCCTTCCTAATATCGACTAGCGGGTCTTACAATGAGCAGTTCTTC
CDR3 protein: CASSPFLISTSGSYNEQFF

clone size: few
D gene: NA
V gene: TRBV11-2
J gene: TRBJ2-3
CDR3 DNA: TGTGCCAGCAGCTCATTTCTACAGCGGCGGAGCACAGATACGCAGTATTTT
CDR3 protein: CASSSFLQRRSTDTQYF

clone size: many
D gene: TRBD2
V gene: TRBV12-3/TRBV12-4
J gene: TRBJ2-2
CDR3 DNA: TGTGCCACCAGCCCCCGGGGTAGCGGGCCAACCGGGGAGCTGTTTTTT
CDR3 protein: CATSPRGSGPTGELFF

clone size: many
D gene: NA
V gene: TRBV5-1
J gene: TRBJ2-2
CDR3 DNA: TGCGCCAGCAGCTTGGCGGCAGGGCCTAGGACCGGGGAGCTGTTTTTT
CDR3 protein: CASSLAAGPRTGELFF

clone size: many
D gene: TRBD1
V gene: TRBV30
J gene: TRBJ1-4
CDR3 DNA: TGTGCCGCCGGACAGGGTAAATTTGGTGCAACTAATGAAAAACTGTTTTTT
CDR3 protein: CAAGQGKFGATNEKLFF

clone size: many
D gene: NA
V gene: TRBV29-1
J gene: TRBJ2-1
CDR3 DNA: TGCAGCGTTGATTTTATTCTTAGGGAGAGCTCCTACAATGAGCAGTTCTTC
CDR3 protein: CSVDFILRESSYNEQFF

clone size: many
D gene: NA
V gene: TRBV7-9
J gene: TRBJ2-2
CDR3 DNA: TGTGCCAGCAGCCCCCTATCTAGGGACCCCACCGGGGAGCTGTTTTTT
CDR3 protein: CASSPLSRDPTGELFF

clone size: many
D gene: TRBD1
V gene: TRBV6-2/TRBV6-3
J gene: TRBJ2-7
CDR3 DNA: TGTGCCAGCAGTCCACGCTTCGAGGGACAGGGGGACGAGCAGTACTTC
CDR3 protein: CASSPRFEGQGDEQYF

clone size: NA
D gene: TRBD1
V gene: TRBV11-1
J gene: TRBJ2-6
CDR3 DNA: TGTGCCAGCAGAACACAGACAGGGCTGGTGAGCTCTGGGGCCAACGTCCTGACTTTC
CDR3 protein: CASRTQTGLVSSGANVLTF

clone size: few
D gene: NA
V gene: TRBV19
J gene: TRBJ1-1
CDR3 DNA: TGTGCCAGTAGTCCACTACTATGGAGGAACACTGAAGCTTTCTTT
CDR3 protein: CASSPLLWRNTEAFF